These T cell receptor beta chains were read from a single sample in a study of CD8 T cells in ankylosing spondylitis. Each CDR3 protein gets one entry after TCRdb re-called the 5' RACE reads with MiXCR. This table holds hundreds of thousands of distinct CDR3 sequences, around 7.8% found once. Input material: blood, either unsorted or a sorted T cell fraction (not recorded which). All receptors come from a male donor with ankylosing spondylitis or in good health (not recorded which). Both conserved end residues are trimmed from each CDR3.

CDR3aa,v_gene,j_gene,len
ASSLEANNSPLH,TRBV7-2,TRBJ1-6,12
ASSPLTGDGYT,TRBV14,TRBJ1-2,11
ASSFKDLAGDRELF,TRBV7-9,TRBJ2-2,14
ATSKDGMYEQY,TRBV15,TRBJ2-7,11
ASSLHGRNQPQH,TRBV5-1,TRBJ1-5,12
ASSLTRGEQY,TRBV12-3/TRBV12-4,TRBJ2-7,10
AWTLGGEETQY,TRBV30,TRBJ2-5,11
ASGAFPNEQF,TRBV11-3,TRBJ2-1,10
SARALARSETQY,TRBV20-1,TRBJ2-5,12
SVVRNTEAF,TRBV29-1,TRBJ1-1,9
SAERGGNTEAF,TRBV20-1,TRBJ1-1,11
ASSDSASTSTDTQY,TRBV6-4,TRBJ2-3,14
ASLRGEETQY,TRBV25-1,TRBJ2-5,10
SVRRRNYGYT,TRBV29-1,TRBJ1-2,10
ATQEVLGSSPLH,TRBV27,TRBJ1-6,12
ASGTGGTGELF,TRBV30,TRBJ2-2,11
ASSEYGDFDNEQF,TRBV25-1,TRBJ2-1,13